A single T cell receptor (beta chain) is shown here with its context. Its antigen remains unidentified. Per-base quality was not reported, and no clone a single base away is much larger than it. The record originates from a study of blood T cell repertoires in COVID-19 (dated by TCRdb to the early 2020s). For the study in its entirety: Samples from collaborators originated in the United States, Italy and Spain and spanned both the acute and convalescent phases of COVID-19. The repertoires were released in a freely available public database meant as a resource for research on the immune response to SARS-CoV-2. The samples were drawn from the first 160 participants of the ongoing ImmuneRACE study and from some 1,300 subjects provided by 6 global collaborators. The prospective study material was composed of cDNA or gDNA derived from T cells, B-cell-depleted T cells, or PBMCs. Sample metadata almost always included a de-identified subject ID, COVID-19 status, age in years and sex. Deeply sampled blood TCRbeta repertoires from subjects exposed to, actively infected with, or recovered from COVID-19 were included in the dataset. Where HLA class I and class II types were available, the types were taken from metadata supplied by the sample provider, not from assay-based typing.

The research as a whole found: Clinical and demographic metadata were provided uncurated, with the amount varying by source and participant.

The CDR3 sequence holds 17 residues, the cysteine and phenylalanine included. Only CDR3 DNA remains: 51 bases, in frame from the first base. TCRbeta CDR3 regions were amplified from genomic DNA by means of the immunoSEQ Assay, a bias-controlled multiplex PCR. Turning to the authors' computational methods: Within the assay, amplification of reference gene primers was used to estimate how many nucleated cells each sample contained. To quantify the absolute abundance of each unique TCRbeta CDR3 rearrangement, sequence reads were collapsed and filtered. For each sample, productive Simpson clonality was calculated as the square root of Simpson's diversity index across productive rearrangements. TCRdb holds this immuneACCESS table with in-frame rearrangements only. Some clones are missing; in checked studies, unresolved V genes explain under half, and the rest has no known cause. V and J calls and clone size come straight from that table; D and trimming were deduced from the DNA. For this sample the table gives 96,000 or so clones, of which about 90% were detected only once. The ten top clones hold around 4.2% of the sample.

In Seattle, one collaborating source enrolled patients while the infection was active and tracked those patients longitudinally over the course of disease. Collaborating institutions collected whole blood in K2EDTA tubes following their own protocols. For TCRbeta analysis, collaborator samples were shipped as frozen whole blood, as isolated PBMCs, or as DNA extracted from either sample type. Material for sequencing was peripheral blood. In this chain, TRBV12-2 is recombined with TRBJ1-1; the D call in the table, TRBD1, was not verified against the DNA. TRBV12-2 is designated a pseudogene. This TCR derives from a human donor with COVID-19, enrolled during active disease. The donor label of this sample is uncertain. For the CDR3, the sequence is CASRLVEWDRGNTEAFF. Read as DNA, the sequence is TGTGCAAGTCGCTTAGTTGAGTGGGACAGGGGGAACACTGAAGCTTTCTTT.